A single sample is the source of the 28 T cell receptor beta chains below, sequenced in a study of blood T cell repertoires in COVID-19. This table comes from immunoSEQ multiplex PCR, and its TCRdb copy is limited to in-frame clones, with some not included. Among under 50,000 clones listed, over 75% were seen once. Source material: peripheral blood. Receptor source: a middle-aged woman with acute or convalescent COVID-19.

The chain employs TRBV29-1 and TRBJ2-5; 10 bases match TRBD1. The CDR3 has 16 residues. After removal of 6 bases from V and 5 bases from J, the junction contained 15 bases not matched to a gene. Germline V gene lookup returns CDR1 SQVTM and CDR2 ANQGSEA. CDR3 sequence (DNA): TGCAGCGTGACCGGTTGGGGGACAGGGGATGGGGAGACCCAGTACTTC. The encoded protein is CSVTGWGTGDGETQYF.

The chain couples TRBV5-6 to TRBJ1-1, with unresolved D. Germline V lookup: CDR1 SGHDT, CDR2 YYEEEE. The CDR3 consists of 15 residues. The V gene lost 0 bases and the J gene lost 5 bases, with 14 bases spanning the gap. In DNA, the CDR3 is TGTGCCAGCAGCTTGGCCCTACAGCCAGGAACTGAAGCTTTCTTT. This gives the protein CASSLALQPGTEAFF.

This chain links TRBV5-6 with TRBJ1-4, with 8 bases aligning to TRBD1. The V segment lost 3 bases and the J segment 6 bases; nucleotides outside the gene matches: 7. This CDR3 comprises 15 residues. Germline assignment: CDR1 SGHDT and CDR2 YYEEEE. CDR3 amino acids: CASSYGMTGDEKLFF. Here the CDR3 DNA reads TGTGCCAGCAGCTACGGCATGACAGGGGATGAAAAACTGTTTTTT.

CDR3 in DNA: TGTGCCAGCAGCTTATATGGCGGATACAATGAGCAGTTCTTC. Translating it yields CASSLYGGYNEQFF. This rearrangement joins TRBV11-3 to TRBJ2-1; no reliable D call. There are 14 residues in the CDR3. Germline V gene lookup returns CDR1 SGHNT and CDR2 YENEEA. Trimming cost V 2 bases and J 4 bases, with 9 bases left between them. The whole variable domain, remainder taken from reference TRBV11-3 and TRBJ2-1, is EAGVVQSPRYKIIEKKQPVAFWCNPISGHNTLYWYLQNLGQGPELLIRYENEEAVDDSQLPKDRFSAERLKGVDSTLKIQPAELGDSAVYLCASSLYGGYNEQFFGPGTRLTVL.

This chain uses TRBV6-5 with TRBJ1-2; D is uncertain. V lost 6 bases to trimming and J lost 2 bases, with 10 bases between them. Germline V CDR1 and CDR2: MNHEY, SVGAGI. CDR3 length equals 13 residues. The CDR3, as DNA: TGTGCCAGCAGGCAGGCAGGCAACTATGGCTACACCTTC. It is translated as CASRQAGNYGYTF.

The gene calls are TRBV5-1 and TRBJ1-5; D is perhaps TRBD1 (6 bases). The CDR3 contains 15 residues. The ends were cut back, 4 bases at V and 0 bases at J, with 11 bases in the middle. Germline V gene data show CDR1 as SGHRS and CDR2 as YFSETQ. This CDR3 is CASSPEGDSNQPQHF. The CDR3 coding sequence is TGCGCCAGCAGCCCCGAGGGGGATAGCAATCAGCCCCAGCATTTT. Complete variable domain (other parts from reference TRBV5-1 and TRBJ1-5): KAGVTQTPRYLIKTRGQQVTLSCSPISGHRSVSWYQQTPGQGLQFLFEYFSETQRNKGNFPGRFSGRQFSNSRSEMNVSTLELGDSALYLCASSPEGDSNQPQHFGDGTRLSIL.

The J gene is TRBJ1-3, the V gene TRBV5-1, with TRBD1 matching over 10 bases. CDR3 length equals 16 residues. Per the germline V gene, CDR1 is SGHRS and CDR2 is YFSETQ. V was clipped by 4 bases and J by 7 bases; unmatched bases: 11. The CDR3 spells CASSPVAGQGTNTIYF. The CDR3 DNA follows: TGCGCCAGCAGCCCGGTCGCGGGACAGGGGACCAACACCATATATTTT.

The gene calls are TRBV27 and TRBJ1-5; TRBD1 matches at 8 bases. Germline lookup yields CDR1 MNHEY and CDR2 SMNVEV (reference sequence). V shed 6 bases, J shed 3 bases, and the junction held 4 bases outside the gene matches. There are 14 residues in the CDR3. CDR3: CASRRTGINQPQHF. The CDR3 nucleotides are TGTGCCAGCAGGCGGACAGGGATCAATCAGCCCCAGCATTTT.

CDR3 sequence (DNA): TGCGCCAGCAGCCAGCCCGGGACATTCGGAACTGAAGCTTTCTTT. This codes for CASSQPGTFGTEAFF. V is TRBV4-1 and J is TRBJ1-1; D may be TRBD1 (6 bases). CDR1 and CDR2 (germline): MGHRA, YSYEKL. The V end was cut by 3 bases, the J end by 5 bases, with 16 bases between. This CDR3 has 15 amino acids.

V is TRBV4-1 and J is TRBJ1-3; D call uncertain. V lost 1 base and J 0 bases, leaving 4 bases between the germline ends. Germline V CDR1 and CDR2: MGHRA, YSYEKL. This CDR3 is built from 14 residues. In DNA form, the CDR3 reads TGCGCCAGCAGCCAAGTTCACTCTGGAAACACCATATATTTT. Protein product: CASSQVHSGNTIYF.

This clone was counted only a few times. The CDR3 here is CASSLRTAYGYTF. CDR3 sequence (DNA): TGTGCCAGCAGTTTAAGGACAGCGTATGGCTACACCTTC. This chain joins TRBV12-3 or TRBV12-4 and TRBJ1-2; D is perhaps TRBD1 (6 bases). Trimming cost V 2 bases and J 5 bases, with 9 bases left between them. The length of the CDR3 is 13 residues.

The chain combines TRBV19 with TRBJ1-1; TRBD1 is a possible D gene (5 bases). Trimming removed 5 bases from V and 1 base from J, with 17 bases in between. CDR1 LNHDA and CDR2 SQIVND come from the germline V gene (reference sequence). This CDR3 region has 16 residues. Here the CDR3 DNA reads TGTGCCAGTAGTTCCCGGTTGTGGGGCCAGAACACTGAAGCTTTCTTT. Its protein is CASSSRLWGQNTEAFF.

This rearrangement joins TRBV5-1 to TRBJ2-5, with 10 positions matching TRBD2. This CDR3 is 17 amino acids long. Germline CDR1 SGHRS, CDR2 YFSETQ. V shed 4 bases, J shed 3 bases, and the junction held 12 bases outside the gene matches. The DNA for the CDR3 is TGCGCCAGCAGCCGAGGGACTAGCGATAGGGGCGAAGAGACCCAGTACTTC. Residues: CASSRGTSDRGEETQYF.

This clone has just one count. This chain joins TRBV5-4 and TRBJ2-3; no firm D call. The V gene lost 2 bases and the J gene lost 2 bases, with 12 bases spanning the gap. Germline CDR1 and CDR2: SGHNT and YYREEE (reference sequence). The CDR3 has 15 amino acids. The CDR3 protein is CASSLDTYFTDTQYF. As DNA, the CDR3 is TGTGCCAGCAGCTTAGACACCTACTTCACAGATACGCAGTATTTT.

The rearrangement uses TRBV27 and TRBJ1-2, with 7 bases that match TRBD1. The trim removed 2 bases at V and 4 bases at J, leaving 10 bases unmatched. This CDR3 is built from 16 residues. Germline values: CDR1 MNHEY, CDR2 SMNVEV (reference sequence). CDR3 amino acids: CASSLGGPTGSYGYTF. The CDR3 region has the DNA TGTGCCAGCAGTTTAGGGGGGCCGACAGGGAGCTATGGCTACACCTTC.

V and J are TRBV27 and TRBJ2-2; D might be TRBD2 (6 bases). The germline V and J ends were trimmed by 9 bases and 4 bases, with 15 bases remaining between them. Germline V CDR1 and CDR2: MNHEY, SMNVEV (reference sequence). This CDR3 is built from 14 residues. The CDR3 region is CASRRDWGTGELFF. Here the CDR3 DNA reads TGTGCCAGTCGAAGGGACTGGGGCACCGGGGAGCTGTTTTTT.

This clone was counted a few times. V usage is TRBV27 and J usage is TRBJ1-2, with TRBD1 identical over 8 bases. V lost 5 bases, J lost 5 bases, and 4 bases stayed unmatched. This CDR3 spans 13 amino acids. Germline CDR1 is MNHEY and CDR2 is SMNVEV (reference sequence). CDR3 sequence reads: CASSGDRKYGYTF. CDR3 DNA sequence: TGTGCCAGCAGTGGGGACAGGAAATATGGCTACACCTTC.

The rearrangement uses TRBV27 and TRBJ1-5; D gene unclear. Germline values: CDR1 MNHEY, CDR2 SMNVEV (reference sequence). V dropped 2 bases and J dropped 5 bases, with 10 bases sitting between them. There are 14 residues in the CDR3. This chain's CDR3 is CASSLNGRYQPQHF. The CDR3 DNA sequence: TGTGCCAGCAGTTTAAACGGCAGGTATCAGCCCCAGCATTTT.

This sequence joins TRBV15 and TRBJ2-7; 9 bases map to TRBD1. CDR3 length: 16 residues. The ends lost 5 bases at V and 1 base at J; junction bases unmatched: 9. Germline CDR1 and CDR2: LNHNV and YYDKDF (reference sequence). This CDR3 reads CATSPYQDRGSYEQYF. The CDR3 DNA sequence: TGTGCCACCAGCCCGTACCAGGACAGGGGTTCCTACGAGCAGTACTTC.

This sequence joins TRBV7-6 and TRBJ2-1; the match to TRBD2 covers 7 bases. Losses at the gene ends were 4 bases for V and 5 bases for J; bases not matched to a gene: 8. Germline V CDR1 and CDR2: SGHVS, FNYEAQ. The CDR3 has 15 amino acids. CDR3 amino acids: CASSSSGTSNNEQFF. For the CDR3, the DNA is TGTGCCAGCAGCTCGAGCGGGACTTCTAACAATGAGCAGTTCTTC.

The chain links TRBV7-9 to TRBJ2-1; 13 positions match TRBD2. With 3 bases clipped from V and 5 bases from J, the junction kept 7 bases outside the gene matches. Germline CDR1 and CDR2: SEHNR and FQNEAQ (reference sequence). The CDR3 sequence is 17 residues long. This CDR3 is CASSFFGLAGADNEQFF. CDR3 in DNA: TGTGCCAGCAGCTTCTTCGGACTAGCGGGAGCAGACAATGAGCAGTTCTTC.

The rearrangement joins TRBV4-2 to TRBJ2-7; the D is unclear. The CDR3 is 15 residues long. The V gene's germline CDR1 is LGHNA and CDR2 YNFKEQ. Deletions cut 3 bases from V and 0 bases from J, with 12 bases between. DNA of the CDR3: TGTGCCAGCAGCCATGCGGCGGAGAGCTCCTACGAGCAGTACTTC. It translates to CASSHAAESSYEQYF.

This clone occurred once. This chain links TRBV12-3 or TRBV12-4 with TRBJ1-4, with 8 bases matching TRBD1. The CDR3 totals 13 residues. V shed 4 bases, J shed 8 bases, and the junction held 3 bases outside the gene matches. CDR3 residues: CASSWGTGEKLFF. In DNA form, the CDR3 reads TGTGCCAGCAGTTGGGGGACAGGCGAAAAACTGTTTTTT.

The chain joins TRBV7-6 to TRBJ1-1; D remains unclear. The CDR3 length is 13 residues. V gave up 5 bases and J gave up 0 bases, with 7 bases separating them. The germline CDR1 and CDR2 sequences are SGHVS and FNYEAQ. CDR3 amino acids: CASSPQMNTEAFF. The DNA of the CDR3 is TGTGCCAGCAGCCCCCAGATGAACACTGAAGCTTTCTTT.

This chain connects TRBV3-1 (or the pseudogene TRBV3-2) to TRBJ2-1; no reliable D call. V was trimmed by 0 bases and J by 7 bases, leaving 4 bases between them. Germline CDR1 reads LGHDT; CDR2 reads YNNKEL (reference sequence). This CDR3 region has 12 residues. CDR3 nucleotides: TGTGCCAGCAGCCAAGACCCTAATGAGCAGTTCTTC. Protein product: CASSQDPNEQFF.

This clone was observed once. The J gene is TRBJ2-1, the V gene TRBV6-5; TRBD2 matches at 10 bases. This CDR3 is 16 amino acids long. The V gene's germline CDR1 is MNHEY and CDR2 SVGAGI. V dropped 2 bases and J dropped 7; count of bases not matched to a gene: 8. The chain's CDR3 is CASSYRSGRASNEQFF. Here the CDR3 DNA reads TGTGCCAGCAGTTACAGAAGCGGGAGGGCCTCAAATGAGCAGTTCTTC.

This chain uses TRBV14 with TRBJ1-2; possible D gene TRBD1, 6 bases. The CDR3 loop spans 12 amino acids. V shed 2 bases and J shed 8 bases, with 9 bases lying between them. Germline values: CDR1 SGHDN, CDR2 FVKESK. The CDR3 DNA is TGTGCCAGCAGCCAAACAGGGTACGGCTACACCTTC. Encoded protein: CASSQTGYGYTF.

The chain couples TRBV5-1 to TRBJ2-1, with TRBD2 as a possible D gene (6 bases). The CDR3 covers 15 residues. CDR1 is SGHRS, CDR2 YFSETQ, per germline. The V and J ends lost 0 bases and 4 bases respectively, with 11 bases between them. CDR3 nucleotide sequence: TGCGCCAGCAGCTTGGGTGTGGGGAGGTACAATGAGCAGTTCTTC. It yields the protein CASSLGVGRYNEQFF.